One sample yielded the 20 T cell receptor beta chains listed below, sequenced in a study of blood T cells in healthy people across ages. A second PCR, run for roughly 7 to 11 cycles, used a sample-barcoded 5' primer plus a J-beta primer mix. Each CDR3 protein is one row after TCRdb ran MiXCR on the 5' RACE reads. The table lists about 1 million distinct CDR3 sequences, around 43% of them singletons. The sequencing sample was made of blood. The receptors derive from a woman aged 55 to 70 in good health.

The chain combines TRBV20-1 with TRBJ1-5; D gene unclear. Trimming took off 6 bases at V and 2 bases at J, with 8 bases between the two ends. In germline, CDR1 is DFQATT, CDR2 SNEGSKA (reference sequence). The CDR3 runs 12 residues. The CDR3 nucleotides are TGCAGTGCCAACAGCGGCAATCAGCCCCAGCATTTT. This sequence encodes CSANSGNQPQHF.

The rearrangement uses TRBV27 and TRBJ2-1, with TRBD1 matching over 9 bases. The J call is doubtful: the DNA matches TRBJ2-7 better. The CDR3 is 15 residues long. Germline CDR1 is MNHEY and CDR2 is SMNVEV (reference sequence). The CDR3 DNA reads as TGTGCCAGCAGAAGGCGACAGGGGGGCTACAATGAGCAGTACTTC. This translates into CASRRRQGGYNEQYF.

V and J are TRBV10-3 and TRBJ2-3; TRBD2 is a possible D gene (5 bases). The CDR3 has 17 residues. Germline CDR1 and CDR2: ENHRY and SYGVKD. V was clipped by 6 bases and J by 0 bases, with 19 bases between them. CDR3: CAISNPLRVASTDTQYF. DNA of the CDR3: TGTGCCATCAGCAACCCATTGCGGGTAGCCAGCACAGATACGCAGTATTTT.

The chain couples TRBV2 to TRBJ2-6; a possible D gene is TRBD1 (7 bases). This CDR3 comprises 16 residues. Germline CDR1 reads SNHLY; CDR2 reads FYNNEI. Trimming removed 3 bases at V and 0 bases at J, with 9 bases between. The CDR3 loop is CASSDRGDSGANVLTF. The CDR3 DNA is TGTGCCAGCAGTGACAGGGGGGACTCTGGGGCCAACGTCCTGACTTTC.

This clonotype showed up just a few times. J is TRBJ2-3 and V is TRBV7-9; 9 bases line up with TRBD1. The CDR3 length is 13 residues. V lost 7 bases to trimming and J lost 7 bases; unmatched junction nucleotides: 6. From germline, CDR1 is SEHNR and CDR2 FQNEAQ (reference sequence). In nucleotides, the CDR3 is TGTGCCAGCATGGGACAGGGTTATAATACGCAGTATTTT. This translates into CASMGQGYNTQYF. The full variable domain, rest sourced from reference TRBV7-9 and TRBJ2-3, is DTGVSQNPRHKITKRGQNVTFRCDPISEHNRLYWYRQTLGQGPEFLTYFQNEAQLEKSRLLSDRFSAERPKGSFSTLEIQRTEQGDSAMYLCASMGQGYNTQYFGPGTRLTVL.

This clonotype was counted a single time. This chain connects TRBV20-1 to TRBJ2-1; a weak D match, TRBD2 (6 bases). TRBJ2-7 explains the end of the DNA better; the J call may be wrong. The CDR3 is made up of 16 amino acids. The germline V gene encodes CDR1 DFQATT and CDR2 SNEGSKA (reference sequence). The CDR3 here is CSARTLGEASYNEQYF. The DNA of the CDR3 is TGCAGTGCTAGAACCCTGGGGGAGGCATCCTACAATGAGCAGTACTTC.

The chain uses TRBV3-1 and TRBJ2-5, with a tentative D call TRBD1 (5 bases). CDR3 length equals 16 residues. The ends were cut back, 4 bases at V and 5 bases at J, with 20 bases in the middle. Germline V lookup: CDR1 LGHDT, CDR2 YNNKEL (reference sequence). CDR3 bases: TGTGCCAGCAGCCTCAGGGTGGCTATATATCGGGAGACCCAGTACTTC. Translating it yields CASSLRVAIYRETQYF.

This clonotype was seen only a few times. The J gene is TRBJ2-5, the V gene TRBV12-3 or TRBV12-4, with 9 bases matching TRBD2. This CDR3 has 12 amino acids. V was clipped by 6 bases and J by 7 bases; unmatched bases: 3. The CDR3 bases are TGTGCCAGCAGCCTGACTAGCGGGACCCAGTACTTC. This gives the protein CASSLTSGTQYF.

This clonotype has just a few counts. This chain links TRBV6-5 with TRBJ2-7; perhaps TRBD2 as D (5 bases). Germline-derived CDR1 and CDR2 are MNHEY and SVGAGI. Trimming left V 7 bases short and J 0 bases short, with 10 bases between. This CDR3 is 13 amino acids long. The CDR3 region is CASMRAISYEQYF. The CDR3 DNA sequence: TGTGCCAGCATGAGGGCTATCTCCTACGAGCAGTACTTC.

The chain is built from TRBV20-1 and TRBJ2-1, with TRBD2 matching 12 bases. V lost 4 bases and J lost 2; bases outside the gene matches: 9. The CDR3 covers 17 residues. CDR1 and CDR2 (germline): DFQATT, SNEGSKA (reference sequence). The CDR3 DNA follows: TGCAGTGCTATTTGGTCTAGCGGGAGGGCGACCTACAATGAGCAGTTCTTC. Encoded protein: CSAIWSSGRATYNEQFF.

This clonotype has only a few counts. The chain employs TRBV7-3 and TRBJ2-6; D not certain. From germline, CDR1 is SGHTA and CDR2 FQGTGA. The CDR3 loop spans 18 amino acids. Trimming cost V 3 bases and J 4 bases, with 19 bases left between them. CDR3 sequence: CASSFPGQPMAGANVLTF. The DNA of the CDR3 is TGTGCCAGCAGCTTTCCCGGGCAGCCCATGGCAGGGGCCAACGTCCTGACTTTC.

This chain joins TRBV6-6 and TRBJ2-5, with TRBD2 matching over 8 bases. Looked up from germline, CDR1 is MNHNY and CDR2 is SVGAGI (reference sequence). V was pared by 7 bases and J by 0 bases, with 13 bases of the junction left unmatched. The CDR3 loop spans 17 amino acids. The CDR3 sequence: CASTTLPGTRYQETQYF. CDR3 DNA: TGTGCCAGCACGACCCTGCCCGGGACTAGGTACCAAGAGACCCAGTACTTC.

The chain joins TRBV6-5 to TRBJ2-1; D perhaps matches TRBD2 (6 bases). The last part of the DNA fits TRBJ2-7 better; the J call may be wrong. Looked up from germline, CDR1 is MNHEY and CDR2 is SVGAGI. The CDR3 runs to 15 residues. The CDR3 DNA is TGTGCCAGCAGTCCAGATCTGCGGGGAAACAATGAGCAGTACTTC. Encoded protein: CASSPDLRGNNEQYF.

This rearrangement joins TRBV5-4 to TRBJ2-7, with TRBD1 matching 8 bases. CDR1 and CDR2 (germline): SGHNT, YYREEE (reference sequence). Trimming cost V 0 bases and J 3 bases; bases outside gene matches: 8. This CDR3 comprises 16 residues. CDR3 in amino acids: CASSLGQGRRFYEQYF. The CDR3 bases are TGTGCCAGCAGCTTGGGACAGGGGAGGAGGTTCTACGAGCAGTACTTC.

This chain connects TRBV6-5 to TRBJ1-4, with TRBD1 identical over 7 bases. This CDR3 comprises 16 residues. J was trimmed by 2 bases and V by 0 bases; bases with no gene match: 3. Germline V gene lookup returns CDR1 MNHEY and CDR2 SVGAGI. CDR3 loop: CASSYSGGPTNEKLFF. DNA of the CDR3: TGTGCCAGCAGTTACTCAGGGGGCCCCACTAATGAAAAACTGTTTTTT.

This clonotype has more than one count but fewer than ten. The V gene is TRBV27, the J gene TRBJ2-7; D is uncertain. The V and J ends lost 5 bases and 0 bases respectively, with 14 bases between them. The CDR3 runs to 15 residues. Germline CDR1 and CDR2: MNHEY and SMNVEV (reference sequence). CDR3 in amino acids: CASSLGAVNSYEQYF. The DNA of the CDR3 is TGTGCCAGCAGTCTAGGTGCGGTTAACTCCTACGAGCAGTACTTC.

About this clonotype itself: Likely a read error: the CDR3 ends without its conserved phenylalanine or tryptophan. V is TRBV15 and J is TRBJ2-7; D ambiguous. The tail of the sequence fits TRBJ2-5 better, so the J call may be wrong. The CDR3 has 12 amino acids. Germline lookup yields CDR1 LNHNV and CDR2 YYDKDF (reference sequence). CDR3 loop: CATSSKGETQYL. As DNA, the CDR3 is TGTGCCACCAGCTCGAAGGGAGAGACCCAGTACCTC.

The chain links TRBV12-3 or TRBV12-4 to TRBJ2-7; a possible D gene is TRBD1 (5 bases). The CDR3 is made up of 14 amino acids. V lost 1 base and J 7 bases, leaving 14 bases between the germline ends. The CDR3 loop reads CASSLGDSYSEQYF. The CDR3 nucleotides are TGTGCCAGCAGTTTAGGCGACAGCTACTCGGAGCAGTACTTC.

This sequence joins TRBV20-1 and TRBJ2-4, with TRBD2 as a possible D gene (6 bases). Germline V CDR1 and CDR2: DFQATT, SNEGSKA (reference sequence). With 8 bases removed from V and 0 bases from J, the gap between germline ends came to 11 bases. This CDR3 spans 13 amino acids. The CDR3 region is CSQDGGAKNIQYF. CDR3 coding DNA: TGCAGTCAGGACGGGGGAGCCAAAAACATTCAGTACTTC.

This clonotype was found a few times. This chain's CDR3 is CSVKRSSYEQYF. CDR3 bases: TGCAGCGTTAAGAGGAGCTCCTACGAGCAGTACTTC. This chain connects TRBV29-1 to TRBJ2-7; D gene uncertain. Germline CDR1 and CDR2: SQVTM and ANQGSEA. Between the trimmed V and J ends, which lost 5 bases and 0 bases, there was a span of 8 bases. The CDR3 has 12 amino acids.